The source of this T cell receptor (beta chain) is a study of shared clonotypes between healthy human individuals. Germline trimming cut 3 bases from V and 5 bases from J; bases unmatched to any gene: 5. The CDR3 spans 15 residues. Germline CDR1 MNHEY, CDR2 SMNVEV (reference sequence). Study-level points and caveats: Researchers found naive subsets generally carried larger estimated richness than memory subsets.

Naive CD8 cells lacked CD45RO, underwent positive selection for CCR7 and left out terminally differentiated effector memory CD45RA+ cells. Turning to this clone: Its antigen remains unidentified.

Replicate PCRs run on sorted subsets employed 200 ng DNA, roughly 30,000 T cell genomes. Here immunoSEQ multiplex PCR was the method, and the copy in TCRdb shows in-frame clones only, minus some. The profile shows over 2,000,000 clones, roughly 93% of them singletons. The specimen sequenced was naive CD8+ T cells from PBMCs. The V and J genes are TRBV27 and TRBJ2-1; 9 bases line up with TRBD2. The clonotype comes from a man in his late teens or twenties in good health. Some clones in this sample may be carry-over from other donors' samples. CDR3 sequence: CASSFVAGVNNEQFF. CDR3 in DNA: TGTGCCAGCAGTTTTGTAGCGGGAGTTAACAATGAGCAGTTCTTC.